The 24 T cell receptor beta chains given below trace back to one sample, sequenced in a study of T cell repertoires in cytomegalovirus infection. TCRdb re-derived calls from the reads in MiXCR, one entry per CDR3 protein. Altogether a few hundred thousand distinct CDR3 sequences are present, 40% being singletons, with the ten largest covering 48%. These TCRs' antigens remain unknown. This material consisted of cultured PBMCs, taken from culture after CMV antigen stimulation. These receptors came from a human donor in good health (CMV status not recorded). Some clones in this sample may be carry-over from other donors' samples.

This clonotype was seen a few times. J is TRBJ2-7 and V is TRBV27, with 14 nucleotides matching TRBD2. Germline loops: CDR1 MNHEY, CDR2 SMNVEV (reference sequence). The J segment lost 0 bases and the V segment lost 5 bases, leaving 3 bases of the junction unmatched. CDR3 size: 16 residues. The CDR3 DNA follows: TGTGCCAGCAGTCCGGGGACTAGCGGGAGCTCCTACGAGCAGTACTTC. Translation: CASSPGTSGSSYEQYF.

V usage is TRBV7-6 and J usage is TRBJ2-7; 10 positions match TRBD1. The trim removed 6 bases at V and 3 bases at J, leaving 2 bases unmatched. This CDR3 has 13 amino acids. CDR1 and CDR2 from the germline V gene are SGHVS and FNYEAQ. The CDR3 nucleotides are TGTGCCAGCAGTTGGGACAGGGGCTACGAGCAGTACTTC. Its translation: CASSWDRGYEQYF.

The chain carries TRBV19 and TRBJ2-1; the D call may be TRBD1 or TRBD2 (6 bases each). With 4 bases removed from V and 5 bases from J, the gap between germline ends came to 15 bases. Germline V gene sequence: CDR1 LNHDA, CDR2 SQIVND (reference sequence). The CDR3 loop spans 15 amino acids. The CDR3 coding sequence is TGTGCCAGTAGTACTCCCGGGGGCCGACACAATGAGCAGTTCTTC. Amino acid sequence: CASSTPGGRHNEQFF.

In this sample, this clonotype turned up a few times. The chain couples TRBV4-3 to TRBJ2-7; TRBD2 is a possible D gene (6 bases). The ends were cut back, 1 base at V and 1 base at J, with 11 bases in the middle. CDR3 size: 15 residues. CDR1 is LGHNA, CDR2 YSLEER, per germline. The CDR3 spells CASSQVASASYEQYF. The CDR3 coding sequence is TGCGCCAGCAGCCAAGTGGCTAGCGCATCCTACGAGCAGTACTTC.

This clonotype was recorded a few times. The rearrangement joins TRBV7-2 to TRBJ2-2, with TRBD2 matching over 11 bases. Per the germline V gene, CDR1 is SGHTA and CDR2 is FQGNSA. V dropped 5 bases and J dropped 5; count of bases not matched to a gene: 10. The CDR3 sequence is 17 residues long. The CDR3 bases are TGTGCCAGCAGCCTAGGTAGCGGGAGGGCAGAAACCGGGGAGCTGTTTTTT. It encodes CASSLGSGRAETGELFF.

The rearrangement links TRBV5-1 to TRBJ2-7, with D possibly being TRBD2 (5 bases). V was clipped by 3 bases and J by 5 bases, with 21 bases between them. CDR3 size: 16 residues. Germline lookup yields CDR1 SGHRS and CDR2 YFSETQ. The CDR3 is CASSSGIGVATHEQYF. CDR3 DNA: TGCGCCAGCAGCTCCGGGATAGGTGTCGCCACCCACGAGCAGTACTTC.

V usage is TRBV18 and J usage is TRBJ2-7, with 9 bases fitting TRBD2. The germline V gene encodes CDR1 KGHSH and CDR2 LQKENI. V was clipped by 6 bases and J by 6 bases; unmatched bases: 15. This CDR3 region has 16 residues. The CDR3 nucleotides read TGTGCCAGCTCGGGGCGGCGGACTAGCGTGGGGGTCGAGCAGTACTTC. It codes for CASSGRRTSVGVEQYF.

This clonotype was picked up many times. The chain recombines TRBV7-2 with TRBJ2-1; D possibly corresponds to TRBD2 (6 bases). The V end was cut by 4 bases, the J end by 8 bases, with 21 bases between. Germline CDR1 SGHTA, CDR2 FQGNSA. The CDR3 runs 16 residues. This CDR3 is CASSSEDPGDNDEQFF. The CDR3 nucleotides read TGTGCCAGCAGCTCAGAGGACCCGGGGGATAATGATGAGCAGTTCTTC.

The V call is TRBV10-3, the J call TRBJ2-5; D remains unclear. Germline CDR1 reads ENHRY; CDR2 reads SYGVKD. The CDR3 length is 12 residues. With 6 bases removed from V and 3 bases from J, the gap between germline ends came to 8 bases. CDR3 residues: CAISQVEETQYF. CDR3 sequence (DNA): TGTGCCATCAGCCAGGTCGAAGAGACCCAGTACTTC.

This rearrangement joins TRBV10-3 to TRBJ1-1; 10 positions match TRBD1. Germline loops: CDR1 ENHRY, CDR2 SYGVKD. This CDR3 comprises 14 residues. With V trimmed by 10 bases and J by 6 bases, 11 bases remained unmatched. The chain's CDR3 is CATSTDRGKAEAFF. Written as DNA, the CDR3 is TGTGCCACCAGCACGGACAGGGGGAAGGCTGAAGCTTTCTTT.

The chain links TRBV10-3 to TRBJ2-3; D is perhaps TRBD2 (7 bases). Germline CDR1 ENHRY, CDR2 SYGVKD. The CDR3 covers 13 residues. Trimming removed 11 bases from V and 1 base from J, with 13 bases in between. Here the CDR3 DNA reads TGTGCCGGGGGGGCAGGGCGCACAGATACGCAGTATTTT. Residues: CAGGAGRTDTQYF.

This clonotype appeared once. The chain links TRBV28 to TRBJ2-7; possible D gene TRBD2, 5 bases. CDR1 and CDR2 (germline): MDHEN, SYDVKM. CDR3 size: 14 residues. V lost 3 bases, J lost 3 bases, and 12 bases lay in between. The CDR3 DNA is TGTGCCAGCAGTTTCTCGGGTGACTACTACGAGCAGTACTTC. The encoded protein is CASSFSGDYYEQYF.

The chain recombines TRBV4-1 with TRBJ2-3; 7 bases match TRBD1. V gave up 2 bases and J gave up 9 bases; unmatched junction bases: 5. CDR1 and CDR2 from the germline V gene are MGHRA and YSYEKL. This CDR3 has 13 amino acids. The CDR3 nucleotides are TGCGCCAGCAGCCAAACCCGGGACAGAACGCAGTATTTT. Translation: CASSQTRDRTQYF.

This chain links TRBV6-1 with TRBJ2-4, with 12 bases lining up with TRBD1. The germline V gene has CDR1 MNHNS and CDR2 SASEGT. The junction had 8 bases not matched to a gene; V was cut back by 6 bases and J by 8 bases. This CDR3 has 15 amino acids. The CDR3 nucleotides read TGTGCCAGCAGCCTCACCGGGACAGGGGGCCACATTCAGTACTTC. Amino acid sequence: CASSLTGTGGHIQYF.

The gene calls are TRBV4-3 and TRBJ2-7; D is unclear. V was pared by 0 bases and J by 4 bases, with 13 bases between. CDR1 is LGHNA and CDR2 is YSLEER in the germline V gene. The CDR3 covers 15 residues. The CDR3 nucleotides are TGCGCCAGCAGCCAAGATCTTGCGGACCTATACGAGCAGTACTTC. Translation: CASSQDLADLYEQYF.

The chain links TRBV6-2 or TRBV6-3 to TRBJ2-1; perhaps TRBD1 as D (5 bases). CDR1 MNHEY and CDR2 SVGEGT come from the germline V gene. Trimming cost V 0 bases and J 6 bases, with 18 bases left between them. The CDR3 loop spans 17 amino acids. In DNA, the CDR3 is TGTGCCAGCAGTTACTCCATAATGCAGGGCGATTCCAATGAGCAGTTCTTC. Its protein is CASSYSIMQGDSNEQFF.

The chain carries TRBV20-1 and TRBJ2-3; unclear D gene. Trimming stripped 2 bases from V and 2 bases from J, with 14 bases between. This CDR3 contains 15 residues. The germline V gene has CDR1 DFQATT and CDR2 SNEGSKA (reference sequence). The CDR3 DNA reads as TGCAGTGCTAGATTTCCCGCCAAGTTCACAGATACGCAGTATTTT. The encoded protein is CSARFPAKFTDTQYF.

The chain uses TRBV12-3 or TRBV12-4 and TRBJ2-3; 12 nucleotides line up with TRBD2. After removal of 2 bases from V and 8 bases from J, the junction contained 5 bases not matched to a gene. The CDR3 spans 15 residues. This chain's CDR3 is CASSLTGLAGATQYF. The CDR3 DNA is TGTGCCAGCAGTTTAACGGGACTAGCGGGTGCTACGCAGTATTTT.

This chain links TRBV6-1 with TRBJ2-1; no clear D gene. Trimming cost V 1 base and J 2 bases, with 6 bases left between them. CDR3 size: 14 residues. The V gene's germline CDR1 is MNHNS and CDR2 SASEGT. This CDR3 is CASSEDRTYNEQFF. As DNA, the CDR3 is TGTGCCAGCAGTGAAGACAGAACCTACAATGAGCAGTTCTTC.

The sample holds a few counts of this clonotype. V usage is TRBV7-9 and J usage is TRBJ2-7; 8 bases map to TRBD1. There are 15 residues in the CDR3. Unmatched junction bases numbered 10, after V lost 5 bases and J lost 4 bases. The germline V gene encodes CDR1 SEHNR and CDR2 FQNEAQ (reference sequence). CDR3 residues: CASSPRSGGDYEQYF. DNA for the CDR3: TGTGCCAGCAGCCCCCGGTCAGGGGGCGATTACGAGCAGTACTTC.

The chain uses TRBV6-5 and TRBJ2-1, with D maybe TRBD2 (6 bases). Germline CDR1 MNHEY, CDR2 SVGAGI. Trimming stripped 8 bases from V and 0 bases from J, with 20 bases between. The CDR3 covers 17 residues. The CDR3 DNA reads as TGTGCCAGCGGGGACGCGGGACGCCTGAGCTCCTACAATGAGCAGTTCTTC. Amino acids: CASGDAGRLSSYNEQFF.

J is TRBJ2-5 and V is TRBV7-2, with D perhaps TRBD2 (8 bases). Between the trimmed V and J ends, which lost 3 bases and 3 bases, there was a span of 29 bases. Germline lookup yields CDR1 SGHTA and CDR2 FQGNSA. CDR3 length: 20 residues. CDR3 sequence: CASSLGRVERGPTGEETQYF. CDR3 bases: TGTGCCAGCAGCTTGGGGAGGGTCGAGCGGGGGCCCACAGGGGAAGAGACCCAGTACTTC.

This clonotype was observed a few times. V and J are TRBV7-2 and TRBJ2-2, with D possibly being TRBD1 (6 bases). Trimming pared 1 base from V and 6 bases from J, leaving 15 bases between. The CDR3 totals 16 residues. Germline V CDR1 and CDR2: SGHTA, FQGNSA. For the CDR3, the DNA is TGTGCCAGCAGCTTAGGACAGGTCTCCTTGTCCGGGGAGCTGTTTTTT. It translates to CASSLGQVSLSGELFF. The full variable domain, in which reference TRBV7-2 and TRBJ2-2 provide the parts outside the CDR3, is GAGVSQSPSNKVTEKGKDVELRCDPISGHTALYWYRQSLGQGLEFLIYFQGNSAPDKSGLPSDRFSAERTGGSVSTLTIQRTQQEDSAVYLCASSLGQVSLSGELFFGEGSRLTVL.

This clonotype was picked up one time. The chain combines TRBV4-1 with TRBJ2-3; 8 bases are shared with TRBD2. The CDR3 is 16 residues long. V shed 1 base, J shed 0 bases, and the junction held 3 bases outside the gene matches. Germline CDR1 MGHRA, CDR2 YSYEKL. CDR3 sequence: CASSQVGGRSTDTQYF. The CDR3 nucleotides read TGCGCCAGCAGCCAAGTAGGCGGGAGGAGCACAGATACGCAGTATTTT.